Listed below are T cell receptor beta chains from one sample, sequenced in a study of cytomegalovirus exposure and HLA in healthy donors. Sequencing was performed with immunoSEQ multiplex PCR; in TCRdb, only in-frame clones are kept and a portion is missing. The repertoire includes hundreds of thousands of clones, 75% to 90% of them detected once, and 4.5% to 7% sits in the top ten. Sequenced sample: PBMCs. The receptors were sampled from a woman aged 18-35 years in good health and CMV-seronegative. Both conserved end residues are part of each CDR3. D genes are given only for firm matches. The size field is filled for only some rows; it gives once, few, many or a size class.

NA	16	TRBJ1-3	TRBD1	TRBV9	CASSGDREQSGNTIYF	TGTGCCAGCAGCGGTGACAGGGAGCAGAGTGGAAACACCATATATTTT
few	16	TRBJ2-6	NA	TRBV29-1	CSVLDMGPSGANVLTF	TGCAGCGTTTTGGATATGGGTCCCTCTGGGGCCAACGTCCTGACTTTC
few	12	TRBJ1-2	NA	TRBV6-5	CASSTNNYGYTF	TGTGCCAGCAGTACCAATAACTATGGCTACACCTTC
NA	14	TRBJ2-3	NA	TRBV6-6	CASRRDQGTDTQYF	TGTGCCAGCAGGAGGGACCAAGGCACAGATACGCAGTATTTT
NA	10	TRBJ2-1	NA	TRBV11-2	CASSLNEQFF	TGTGCCAGCAGCTTAAATGAGCAGTTCTTC
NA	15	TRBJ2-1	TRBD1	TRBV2	CASSSDRSSYNEQFF	TGTGCCAGCAGTTCGGACAGGAGCTCCTACAATGAGCAGTTCTTC
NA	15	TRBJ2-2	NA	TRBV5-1	CASSWGASWGGELFF	TGCGCCAGCAGCTGGGGAGCTTCCTGGGGCGGGGAGCTGTTTTTT
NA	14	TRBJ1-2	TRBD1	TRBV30	CAWTPLGQDYGYTF	TGTGCCTGGACTCCGCTGGGACAGGACTATGGCTACACCTTC
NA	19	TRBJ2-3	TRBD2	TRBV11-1	CASSSPPSGRVRSTDTQYF	TGTGCCAGCAGCTCCCCCCCTAGCGGGAGGGTCCGTAGCACAGATACGCAGTATTTT
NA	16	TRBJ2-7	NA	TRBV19	CASSRTAPKPSYEQYF	TGTGCCAGTAGTCGGACAGCACCGAAGCCTTCCTACGAGCAGTACTTC
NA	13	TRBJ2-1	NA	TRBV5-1	CASSGASYNEQFF	TGCGCCAGCAGTGGGGCTTCCTACAATGAGCAGTTCTTC
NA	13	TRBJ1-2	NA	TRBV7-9	CASSLGREAGYTF	TGTGCCAGCAGCTTAGGCAGGGAGGCTGGCTACACCTTC
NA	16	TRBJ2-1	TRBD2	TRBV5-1	CASSFDGTSGINEQFF	TGCGCCAGCAGCTTCGACGGGACTAGCGGTATAAATGAGCAGTTCTTC
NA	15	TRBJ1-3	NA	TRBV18	CASSSTEGSGNTIYF	TGTGCCAGCTCATCGACGGAGGGATCTGGAAACACCATATATTTT
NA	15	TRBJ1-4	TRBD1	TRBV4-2	CASSPTGGRDEKLFF	TGTGCCAGCAGCCCGACAGGGGGCAGAGATGAAAAACTGTTTTTT
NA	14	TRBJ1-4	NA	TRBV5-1	CASSWDGLNEKLFF	TGCGCCAGCAGCTGGGACGGATTAAATGAAAAACTGTTTTTT
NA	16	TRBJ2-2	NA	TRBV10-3	CAISESVGMRTGELFF	TGTGCCATCAGTGAGTCTGTTGGGATGAGGACCGGGGAGCTGTTTTTT
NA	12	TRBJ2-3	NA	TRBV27	CASSSVKDTQYF	TGTGCCAGCAGTTCAGTGAAAGATACGCAGTATTTT
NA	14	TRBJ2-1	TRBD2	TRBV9	CASSLAGNDNEQFF	TGTGCCAGCAGCCTAGCGGGGAACGACAATGAGCAGTTCTTC
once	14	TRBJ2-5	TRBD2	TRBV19	CASQSGGAQGAQYF	TGTGCCAGTCAAAGCGGGGGGGCCCAAGGGGCCCAGTACTTC
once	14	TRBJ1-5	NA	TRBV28	CASSTPGANQPQHF	TGTGCCAGCAGCACACCGGGAGCCAATCAGCCCCAGCATTTT
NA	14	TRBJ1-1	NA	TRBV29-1	CSAAPNRPNTEAFF	TGCAGCGCCGCCCCCAACCGCCCGAACACTGAAGCTTTCTTT
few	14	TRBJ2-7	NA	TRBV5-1	CASSLGQATYEQYF	TGCGCCAGCAGCTTGGGACAGGCAACCTACGAGCAGTACTTC
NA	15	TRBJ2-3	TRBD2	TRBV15	CATSRVAGGSDTQYF	TGTGCCACCAGCAGAGTGGCGGGGGGATCAGATACGCAGTATTTT
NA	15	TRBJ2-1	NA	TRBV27	CASSLRGVSANEQFF	TGTGCCAGCAGTTTGCGGGGAGTTAGCGCCAATGAGCAGTTCTTC
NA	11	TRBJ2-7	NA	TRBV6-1	CASSKDSKQYF	TGTGCCAGCAGTAAGGACAGTAAGCAGTACTTC
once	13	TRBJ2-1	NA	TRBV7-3	CASSLTRENEQFF	TGTGCCAGCAGCCTCACCAGGGAGAATGAGCAGTTCTTC